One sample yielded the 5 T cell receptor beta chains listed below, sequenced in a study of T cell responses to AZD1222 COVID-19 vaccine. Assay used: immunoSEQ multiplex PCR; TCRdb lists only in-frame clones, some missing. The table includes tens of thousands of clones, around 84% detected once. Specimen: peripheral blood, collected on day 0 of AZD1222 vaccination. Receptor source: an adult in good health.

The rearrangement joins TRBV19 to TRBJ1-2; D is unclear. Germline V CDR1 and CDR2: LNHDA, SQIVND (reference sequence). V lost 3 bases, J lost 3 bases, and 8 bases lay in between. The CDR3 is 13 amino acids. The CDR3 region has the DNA TGTGCCAGTAGTATGACATCAGACTATGGCTACACCTTC. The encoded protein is CASSMTSDYGYTF. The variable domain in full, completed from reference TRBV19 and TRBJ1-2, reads DGGITQSPKYLFRKEGQNVTLSCEQNLNHDAMYWYRQDPGQGLRLIYYSQIVNDFQKGDIAEGYSVSREKKESFPLTVTSAQKNPTAFYLCASSMTSDYGYTFGSGTRLTVV.

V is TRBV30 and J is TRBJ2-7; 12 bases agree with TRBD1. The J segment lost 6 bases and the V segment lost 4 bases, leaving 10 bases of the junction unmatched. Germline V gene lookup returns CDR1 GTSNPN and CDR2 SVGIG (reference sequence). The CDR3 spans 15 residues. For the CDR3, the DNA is TGTGCCTGGACCCAAACCCGGGACAGGGGGCGCGAGCAGTACTTC. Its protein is CAWTQTRDRGREQYF.

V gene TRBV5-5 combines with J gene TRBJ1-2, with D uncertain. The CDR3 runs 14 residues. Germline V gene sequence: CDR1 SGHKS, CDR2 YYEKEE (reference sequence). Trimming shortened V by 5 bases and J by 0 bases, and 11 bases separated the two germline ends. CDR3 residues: CASSSGSANYGYTF. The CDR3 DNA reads TGTGCCAGCAGTTCCGGAAGTGCTAACTATGGCTACACCTTC.

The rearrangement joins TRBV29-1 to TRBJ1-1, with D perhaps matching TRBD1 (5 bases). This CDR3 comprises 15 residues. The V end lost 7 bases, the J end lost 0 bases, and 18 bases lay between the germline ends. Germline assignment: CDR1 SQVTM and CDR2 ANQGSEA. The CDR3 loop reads CSAPGQGGLNTEAFF. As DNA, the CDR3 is TGCAGCGCCCCCGGGCAGGGAGGATTGAACACTGAAGCTTTCTTT.

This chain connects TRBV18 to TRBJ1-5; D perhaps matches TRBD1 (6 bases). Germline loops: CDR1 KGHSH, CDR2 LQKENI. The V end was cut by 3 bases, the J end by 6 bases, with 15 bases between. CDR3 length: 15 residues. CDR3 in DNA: TGTGCCAGCTCACCCGGGGGGGGCTGGGTTCAGCCCCAGCATTTT. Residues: CASSPGGGWVQPQHF.